The sequence of this TCR beta chain was determined in a study of blood T cell repertoires in COVID-19. Turning to the study itself: Sites across the United States, Italy and Spain contributed samples from acute and convalescent COVID-19. Sources were T cells, B-cell-depleted T cells, or PBMCs; the material itself was cDNA or gDNA.

Clones were read by immunoSEQ multiplex PCR, and TCRdb kept only the in-frame ones, dropping some. The table lists roughly 150,000 clones, 83% of them singletons, with approximately 19% in the top ten. Sample: peripheral blood. The TCR comes from a woman aged 70-85 years who had recovered from COVID-19.

CDR3 sequence: CASSLSRGAGTQYF. In DNA form, the CDR3 reads TGTGCCAGCAGCCTCTCACGGGGGGCAGGGACCCAGTACTTC. The gene calls are TRBV3-1 (or the pseudogene TRBV3-2) and TRBJ2-5; D perhaps matches TRBD2 (7 bases). Trimming shortened V by 4 bases and J by 7 bases, and 16 bases separated the two germline ends. The V gene's germline CDR1 is LGHDT and CDR2 YNNKEL (reference sequence). The CDR3 is 14 amino acids.